This T cell receptor beta chain stems from a study of PD-L1 blockade in urothelial cancer. Study as a whole: Dosed intravenously at 1,200 mg every 3 weeks, atezolizumab was initiated by patients in the mid-2010s. Typically, measured as a median, blood samples had 110,000 to 150,000 T cells.

The investigators introduced synthetic TCR analog templates into each PCR as spikes. Here immunoSEQ multiplex PCR was the method, and the copy in TCRdb shows in-frame clones only, minus some. Of roughly 100,000 clones listed, around 90% are singletons. The time point is: pretreatment peripheral blood. CDR3 size: 12 residues. Looked up from germline, CDR1 is SQVTM and CDR2 is ANQGSEA. V shed 7 bases and J shed 8 bases, with 14 bases lying between them. The J gene is TRBJ1-4, the V gene TRBV29-1; D is unclear. The receptor's source is a woman aged 80 or over with urothelial cancer. The source material was PBMCs, sampled around atezolizumab (anti-PD-L1) treatment. CDR3 region: CSGGYSSEKLFF. The CDR3 DNA reads TGCAGCGGAGGGTATTCGTCCGAAAAACTGTTTTTT.